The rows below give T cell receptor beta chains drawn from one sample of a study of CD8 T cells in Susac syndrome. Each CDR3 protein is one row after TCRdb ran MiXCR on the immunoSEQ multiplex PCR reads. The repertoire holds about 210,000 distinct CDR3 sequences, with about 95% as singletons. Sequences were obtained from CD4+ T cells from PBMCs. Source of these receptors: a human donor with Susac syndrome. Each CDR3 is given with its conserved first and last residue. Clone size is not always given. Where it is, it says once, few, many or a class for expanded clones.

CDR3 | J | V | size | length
CASSQEGGSNQPQHF | TRBJ1-5 | TRBV3-1 | - | 15
CSVKIQGVGEKLFF | TRBJ1-4 | TRBV29-1 | - | 14
CSYSPGGTNTEAFF | TRBJ1-1 | TRBV29-1 | - | 14
CASTPRDGGDYEQYF | TRBJ2-7 | TRBV28 | - | 15
CASRPADRANYGYTF | TRBJ1-2 | TRBV12-3/TRBV12-4 | - | 15
CSARSTGNTQYF | TRBJ2-3 | TRBV20-1 | - | 12
CASSLGKEQYF | TRBJ2-7 | TRBV12-3/TRBV12-4 | - | 11
CASSLTPGQGATDTQYF | TRBJ2-3 | TRBV12-3/TRBV12-4 | - | 17
CSARDLRAGGAYNEQFF | TRBJ2-1 | TRBV20-1 | - | 17
CSAPNSGANVLTF | TRBJ2-6 | TRBV20-1 | - | 13
CASSPTQGDGNSPLHF | TRBJ1-6 | TRBV28 | - | 16
CAYTGLPNYGYTF | TRBJ1-2 | TRBV30 | - | 13
CASSISISRYNEQFF | TRBJ2-1 | TRBV27 | - | 15
CATSGEGETQYF | TRBJ2-5 | TRBV24-1 | - | 12
CSVQTAYYGYTF | TRBJ1-2 | TRBV29-1 | - | 12
CASSVGVSNQPQHF | TRBJ1-5 | TRBV9 | - | 14
CASRYPGQGKEQFF | TRBJ2-1 | TRBV6-6 | once | 14
CASSYPSGNSNQPQHF | TRBJ1-5 | TRBV6-5 | few | 16
CASSQESGSSDGYTF | TRBJ1-2 | TRBV3-1 | once | 15
CASSSGSPGTGNSPLHF | TRBJ1-6 | TRBV11-2 | - | 17
CAWRSSNQPQHF | TRBJ1-5 | TRBV30 | - | 12
CASSTQDRHEQFF | TRBJ2-1 | TRBV5-6 | once | 13
CASSVDRQENTGELFF | TRBJ2-2 | TRBV9 | - | 16
CSATDRGTSYEQYF | TRBJ2-7 | TRBV20-1 | - | 14
CASSAPVGAGDFTDTQYF | TRBJ2-3 | TRBV25-1 | - | 18
CASSTPGQGNEQYF | TRBJ2-7 | TRBV28 | once | 14
CASSSRTASTNYGYTF | TRBJ1-2 | TRBV5-4 | - | 16
CASSPPRGGGTEAFF | TRBJ1-1 | TRBV7-2 | - | 15
CASSFGGYEQYF | TRBJ2-7 | TRBV12-3/TRBV12-4 | once | 12
CASSWSPKTEDEQFF | TRBJ2-1 | TRBV7-9 | - | 15
CASSMPTGSNNEQFF | TRBJ2-1 | TRBV5-4 | - | 15
CASSLHQSSQNSPLHF | TRBJ1-6 | TRBV2 | - | 16
CSAFFREKYEQYF | TRBJ2-7 | TRBV29-1 | - | 13
CSARGLTTDTQYF | TRBJ2-3 | TRBV20-1 | - | 13
CASSVARLSNSPLHF | TRBJ1-6 | TRBV9 | - | 15
CASSLKRSEKETQYF | TRBJ2-5 | TRBV7-2 | once | 15
CAWATEGLSNQPQHF | TRBJ1-5 | TRBV30 | - | 15
CAAARETEAFF | TRBJ1-1 | TRBV2 | - | 11
CASTRGRENTEAFF | TRBJ1-1 | TRBV6-6 | - | 14
CASSFGSWFASALEADTQYF | TRBJ2-3 | TRBV12-3/TRBV12-4 | - | 20
CASSQDIEGGYTF | TRBJ1-2 | TRBV3-1 | - | 13
CASSPPGGASGANVLTF | TRBJ2-6 | TRBV7-2 | - | 17
CASSPGRETQYF | TRBJ2-5 | TRBV28 | - | 12
CASSPQSSSTDTQYF | TRBJ2-3 | TRBV7-2 | - | 15
CAWSAGQTIYTF | TRBJ1-2 | TRBV30 | - | 12
CAISGDRDENEQFF | TRBJ2-1 | TRBV10-3 | - | 14
CASSTDRVNTEAFF | TRBJ1-1 | TRBV5-4 | - | 14
CASSLVGLAGGQFF | TRBJ2-1 | TRBV12-3/TRBV12-4 | - | 14
CASSESEGRYGYTF | TRBJ1-2 | TRBV25-1 | - | 14
CSARDPGRGPYEQYF | TRBJ2-7 | TRBV20-1 | - | 15
CATGQGGQPQHF | TRBJ1-5 | TRBV28 | - | 12
CAIGTSGAAQYF | TRBJ2-5 | TRBV6-6 | - | 12
CASTYGTGNTEAFF | TRBJ1-1 | TRBV19 | - | 14
CASSQDSQARYGYTF | TRBJ1-2 | TRBV4-3 | - | 15
CAISDNGGRGGEAFF | TRBJ1-1 | TRBV10-3 | - | 15
CASSLTGGTSYEQYF | TRBJ2-7 | TRBV5-1 | - | 15
CASRGGSHYNSPLHF | TRBJ1-6 | TRBV12-3/TRBV12-4 | once | 15